This is a list of T cell receptor beta chains from one sample in a study of monozygotic twins with cystic fibrosis. The protocol was immunoSEQ multiplex PCR, while the TCRdb copy is restricted to in-frame clones and leaves out a portion. The sample lists fewer than 30,000 clones; approximately 90% were seen once. Material for sequencing was blood. These receptors were taken from a girl aged 2 to 9 with cystic fibrosis. CDR3s include the opening cysteine and the closing phenylalanine or tryptophan.

V	J	CDR3
TRBV13	TRBJ2-3	CASSFEGGAQYF
TRBV13	TRBJ1-2	CASSLGQGAGYGYTF
TRBV6-5	TRBJ1-1	CASSYSTQNTEAFF
TRBV9	TRBJ1-1	CASSVDHSGGGAFF
TRBV6-5	TRBJ2-1	CASSYSYYNEQFF
TRBV5-6	TRBJ2-3	CASSSSPGLAVRDTDTQYF
TRBV6-5	TRBJ2-7	CASSYSIFYEQHF
TRBV9	TRBJ1-1	CASSAPGQLLKSEAFF
TRBV7-3	TRBJ2-2	CASSLVASTGELFF
TRBV7-2	TRBJ2-1	CASSPGQFYNEQFF
TRBV5-6	TRBJ2-7	CASSLGAASSYEQYF
TRBV30	TRBJ1-2	CAGPRDRGGYTF
TRBV7-3	TRBJ1-1	CASSSESDSTEAFF
TRBV7-3	TRBJ2-2	CASSFSANTGELFF
TRBV6-6	TRBJ2-7	CASSPGLPSYEQYF
TRBV9	TRBJ1-2	CASSGDRGTGYGYTF
TRBV4-1	TRBJ1-1	CASSHTRDPGGNTEAFF
TRBV19	TRBJ1-4	CASSIPRTWTNEKLFF
TRBV5-4	TRBJ1-1	CASHLPGNTEAFF
TRBV4-2	TRBJ2-1	CASSQGGGPSSYNEQFF
TRBV10-3	TRBJ2-1	CAIRPGLQPQGEQFF
TRBV2	TRBJ1-2	CASIPERGRGYTF
TRBV6-5	TRBJ1-1	CASSWGTEAFF
TRBV6-1	TRBJ1-2	CASSERERLHLPGYTF
TRBV29-1	TRBJ1-2	CSVDGFNYGYTF
TRBV4-1	TRBJ1-5	CASSQEGTDYSNQPQHF
TRBV30	TRBJ2-3	CAWSVRLAGPITDTQYF
TRBV30	TRBJ2-1	CACTRHGGHPTREQFF
TRBV7-6	TRBJ2-7	CASSSGTSAYYEQYF
TRBV6-5	TRBJ2-2	CASSILAGPGELFF
TRBV7-9	TRBJ2-7	CASSREGYEQYF
TRBV5-4	TRBJ1-2	CASSFDRLGGYTF
TRBV27	TRBJ1-1	CASSFRQGGTEAFF
TRBV7-8	TRBJ1-2	CASSLGLRDRVGGYTF
TRBV7-9	TRBJ2-3	CAAGTDTQYF
TRBV5-6	TRBJ2-1	CASSLGVPVYNEQFF
TRBV5-6	TRBJ1-5	CASSLWGAREGADQPQHF
TRBV30	TRBJ2-1	CAWKAGGLSYNEQFF
TRBV6-5	TRBJ1-1	CASSPGERLTEAFF
TRBV7-9	TRBJ1-1	CASSFLSEKAFF
TRBV7-8	TRBJ2-2	CASSLPGTGRENTGELFF
TRBV5-6	TRBJ1-5	CARPVSAVSNQPQHF
TRBV4-2	TRBJ2-1	CASSRQLAGDRGEQFF
TRBV13	TRBJ1-1	CASSLAGAGGEAFF
TRBV7-2	TRBJ2-1	CASSLVEGVFF
TRBV5-4	TRBJ1-1	CASSSRRGTDIWAFF
TRBV4-1	TRBJ2-7	CASSAIPGQASYEQYF
TRBV10-3	TRBJ2-7	CAISERGSYEQYF
TRBV5-1	TRBJ2-7	CASSPDSGNYEQYF
TRBV5-1	TRBJ2-7	CASSTAYEQYF
TRBV11-2	TRBJ2-7	CASSSVGLTTYEQYF
TRBV7-9	TRBJ2-7	CASSRWGEQYF
TRBV7-9	TRBJ1-1	CASSFHRLGDTEAFF
TRBV5-1	TRBJ2-5	CASRDGGGAGIETQYF
TRBV9	TRBJ1-2	CASSGGESSYGYTF
TRBV30	TRBJ1-3	CAWTGGNTIYF
TRBV20-1	TRBJ1-1	CSAVDTEAFF
TRBV5-4	TRBJ2-2	CASSPPRGIWGTGELFF
TRBV6-5	TRBJ2-5	CASSSGLETQYF